Listed here are 17 T cell receptor beta chains from one sample, sequenced in a study of T cells expressing NK-cell markers. With the 5' RACE reads reprocessed, TCRdb shows one record per CDR3 protein and no DNA. Its table lists around 140,000 distinct CDR3 sequences. The sample consisted of blood T cells: a sorted CD56 or NKG2C T cell subset, CD4+ or CD8+ T cells, or bulk PBMC T cells (not recorded which). Receptor source: a man in his late teens or twenties in good health.

The gene calls are TRBV4-3 and TRBJ2-5; lacking DNA, the TRBD1 call made by TCRdb goes unchecked. This CDR3 region has 15 residues. Germline V gives CDR1 LGHNA, CDR2 YSLEER. CDR3 amino acids: CASSQGTGRRETQYF.

J is TRBJ1-4 and V is TRBV7-9; the TCRdb D gene call, TRBD1, has no DNA to confirm it. There are 13 residues in the CDR3. Looked up from germline, CDR1 is SEHNR and CDR2 is FQNEAQ (reference sequence). The CDR3 here is CASRSDRNEKLFF. The full variable domain, with the rest looked up from reference TRBV7-9 and TRBJ1-4, is DTGVSQNPRHKITKRGQNVTFRCDPISEHNRLYWYRQTLGQGPEFLTYFQNEAQLEKSRLLSDRFSAERPKGSFSTLEIQRTEQGDSAMYLCASRSDRNEKLFFGSGTQLSVL.

The rearrangement links TRBV10-2 to TRBJ2-1; as DNA is missing, the TRBD2 call by TCRdb cannot be tested. The CDR3 contains 16 residues. The germline CDR1 and CDR2 sequences are WSHSY and SAAADI. CDR3 sequence: CASSESIGLPYNEQFF.

The CDR3 spells CASRDRVRPQETQYF. The gene calls are TRBV3-1 and TRBJ2-5; there is no DNA to check the TCRdb D call of TRBD1. This CDR3 region has 15 residues. Germline-derived CDR1 and CDR2 are LGHDT and YNNKEL (reference sequence).

The chain combines TRBV20-1 with TRBJ2-7. CDR3 length: 14 amino acids. CDR1 and CDR2 from the germline V gene are DFQATT and SNEGSKA (reference sequence). The CDR3 loop reads CSARDKPRSYEQYF.

This chain links TRBV13 with TRBJ2-3; without DNA, the TCRdb call of TRBD1 cannot be checked. Germline loops: CDR1 PRHDT, CDR2 FYEKMQ (reference sequence). This CDR3 has 15 amino acids. CDR3 residues: CASKSRDRSPDTQYF.

This chain links TRBV28 with TRBJ1-4. The CDR3 length is 14 residues. Germline CDR1 reads MDHEN; CDR2 reads SYDVKM. CDR3 sequence: CASSLYSNLEKLFF.

The chain employs TRBV5-4 and TRBJ2-1; the D call from TCRdb, TRBD1, cannot be confirmed without DNA. CDR1 SGHNT and CDR2 YYREEE come from the germline V gene (reference sequence). The CDR3 has 12 residues. CDR3 loop: CASTNPGDPQFF.

The genes are TRBV6-5 and TRBJ2-3; TCRdb reports TRBD2, a call that lacks DNA to check it against. The V gene's germline CDR1 is MNHEY and CDR2 SVGAGI. This CDR3 has 16 residues. The CDR3 loop is CASSSRTSGGTDTQYF.

The chain links TRBV19 to TRBJ1-5. The CDR3 has 14 residues. In germline, CDR1 is LNHDA, CDR2 SQIVND (reference sequence). CDR3 region: CASSQRSGNQPQHF.

V and J are TRBV7-9 and TRBJ2-7; TCRdb returns TRBD2, unconfirmable since there is no DNA. The germline V gene has CDR1 SEHNR and CDR2 FQNEAQ (reference sequence). The CDR3 has 15 residues. This chain's CDR3 is CASSLGSGSSLEQYF. Together with reference TRBV7-9 and TRBJ2-7, the CDR3 gives the full variable domain: DTGVSQNPRHKITKRGQNVTFRCDPISEHNRLYWYRQTLGQGPEFLTYFQNEAQLEKSRLLSDRFSAERPKGSFSTLEIQRTEQGDSAMYLCASSLGSGSSLEQYFGPGTRLTVT.

The genes are TRBV29-1 and TRBJ2-6; there is no DNA to check the TCRdb D call of TRBD2. CDR1 SQVTM and CDR2 ANQGSEA come from the germline V gene. This CDR3 comprises 17 residues. The CDR3 here is CSAGGGLGSSGANVLTF.

This chain joins TRBV2 and TRBJ2-1; TCRdb's assignment of TRBD1 cannot be checked, as there is no DNA. Germline V gives CDR1 SNHLY, CDR2 FYNNEI. The CDR3 length is 11 residues. CDR3 residues: CASRWTGVQFF.

The V and J genes are TRBV7-6 and TRBJ2-1. Germline CDR1 reads SGHVS; CDR2 reads FNYEAQ. The CDR3 runs 14 residues. This CDR3 is CASSPTSTYNEQFF.

V gene TRBV7-6 combines with J gene TRBJ1-3; the TCRdb D gene call, TRBD1, has no DNA to confirm it. CDR1 SGHVS and CDR2 FNYEAQ come from the germline V gene. This CDR3 region has 16 residues. CDR3 loop: CASSLDRRDPGNTIYF. Full variable domain (outside the CDR3, taken from reference TRBV7-6 and TRBJ1-3): GAGVSQSPRYKVTKRGQDVALRCDPISGHVSLYWYRQALGQGPEFLTYFNYEAQQDKSGLPNDRFSAERPEGSISTLTIQRTEQRDSAMYRCASSLDRRDPGNTIYFGEGSWLTVV.

The gene calls are TRBV2 and TRBJ2-3; TCRdb's D gene call, TRBD1, goes unchecked for lack of DNA. The CDR3 length is 15 residues. CDR1 is SNHLY and CDR2 is FYNNEI in the germline V gene. The CDR3 region is CASSVGQGTLDTQYF.

This chain connects TRBV3-1 to TRBJ2-7; without DNA, the TCRdb call of TRBD2 cannot be checked. Germline V gives CDR1 LGHDT, CDR2 YNNKEL (reference sequence). This CDR3 is built from 15 residues. The CDR3 protein is CASSHSRESSYEQYF.